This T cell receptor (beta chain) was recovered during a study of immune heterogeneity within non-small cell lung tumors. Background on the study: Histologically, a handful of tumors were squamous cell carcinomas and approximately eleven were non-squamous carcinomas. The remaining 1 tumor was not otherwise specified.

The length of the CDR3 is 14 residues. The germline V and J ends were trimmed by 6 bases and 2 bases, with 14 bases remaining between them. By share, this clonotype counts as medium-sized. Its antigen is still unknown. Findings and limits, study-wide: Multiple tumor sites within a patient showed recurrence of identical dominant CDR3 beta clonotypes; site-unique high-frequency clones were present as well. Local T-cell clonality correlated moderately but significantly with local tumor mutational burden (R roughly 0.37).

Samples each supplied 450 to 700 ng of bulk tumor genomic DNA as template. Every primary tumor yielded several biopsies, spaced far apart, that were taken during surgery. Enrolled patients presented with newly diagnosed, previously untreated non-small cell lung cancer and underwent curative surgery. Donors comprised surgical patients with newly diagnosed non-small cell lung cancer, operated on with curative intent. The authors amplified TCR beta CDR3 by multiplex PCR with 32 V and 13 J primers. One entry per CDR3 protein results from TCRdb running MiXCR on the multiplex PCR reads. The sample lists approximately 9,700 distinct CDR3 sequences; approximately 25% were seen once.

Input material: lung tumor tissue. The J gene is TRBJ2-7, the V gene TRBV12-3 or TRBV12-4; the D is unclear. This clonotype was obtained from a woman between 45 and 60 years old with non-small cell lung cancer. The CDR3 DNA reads TGTGCCAGCAGAAACCTCGGGCGGACCTACGAGCAGTACTTC. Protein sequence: CASRNLGRTYEQYF.